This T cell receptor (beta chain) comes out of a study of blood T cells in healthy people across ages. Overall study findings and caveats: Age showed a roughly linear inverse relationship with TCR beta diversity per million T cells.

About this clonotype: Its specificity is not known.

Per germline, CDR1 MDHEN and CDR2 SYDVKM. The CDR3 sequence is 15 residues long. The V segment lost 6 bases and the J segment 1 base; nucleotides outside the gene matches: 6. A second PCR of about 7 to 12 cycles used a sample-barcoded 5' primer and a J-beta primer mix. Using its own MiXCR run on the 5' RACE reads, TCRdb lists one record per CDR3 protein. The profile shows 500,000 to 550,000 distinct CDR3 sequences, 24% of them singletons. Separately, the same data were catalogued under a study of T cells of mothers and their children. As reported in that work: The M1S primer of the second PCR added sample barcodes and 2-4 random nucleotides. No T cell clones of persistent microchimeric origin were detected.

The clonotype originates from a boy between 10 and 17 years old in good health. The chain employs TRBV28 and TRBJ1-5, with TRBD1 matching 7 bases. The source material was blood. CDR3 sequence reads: CASSPAGGSNQPQHF. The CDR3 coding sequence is TGTGCCAGCAGCCCGGCAGGGGGAAGCAATCAGCCCCAGCATTTT.